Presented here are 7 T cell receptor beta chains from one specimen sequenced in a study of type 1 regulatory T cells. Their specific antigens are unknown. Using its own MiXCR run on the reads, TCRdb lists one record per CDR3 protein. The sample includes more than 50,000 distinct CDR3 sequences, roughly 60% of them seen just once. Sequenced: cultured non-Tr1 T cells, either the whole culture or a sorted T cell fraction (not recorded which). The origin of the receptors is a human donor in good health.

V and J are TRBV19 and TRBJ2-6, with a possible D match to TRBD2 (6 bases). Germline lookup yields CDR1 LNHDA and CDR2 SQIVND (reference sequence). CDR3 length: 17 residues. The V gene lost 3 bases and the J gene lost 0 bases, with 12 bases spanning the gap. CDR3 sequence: CASSITRRGSGANVLTF. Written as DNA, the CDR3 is TGTGCCAGTAGTATTACGAGGCGGGGCTCTGGGGCCAACGTCCTGACTTTC.

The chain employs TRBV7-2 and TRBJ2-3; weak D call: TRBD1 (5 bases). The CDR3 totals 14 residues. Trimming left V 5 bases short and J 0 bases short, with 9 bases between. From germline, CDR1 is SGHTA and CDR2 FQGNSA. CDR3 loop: CASSLDTSTDTQYF. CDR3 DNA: TGTGCCAGCAGCCTGGACACGAGCACAGATACGCAGTATTTT.

CDR3 DNA: TGTGCCAGTAGTCCGGGACAGCTACACCCCATGAACACTGAAGCTTTCTTT. The encoded protein is CASSPGQLHPMNTEAFF. The chain joins TRBV19 to TRBJ1-1; TRBD1 aligns across 7 bases. From germline, CDR1 is LNHDA and CDR2 SQIVND (reference sequence). The length of the CDR3 is 17 residues. V gave up 5 bases and J gave up 0 bases; unmatched junction bases: 12.

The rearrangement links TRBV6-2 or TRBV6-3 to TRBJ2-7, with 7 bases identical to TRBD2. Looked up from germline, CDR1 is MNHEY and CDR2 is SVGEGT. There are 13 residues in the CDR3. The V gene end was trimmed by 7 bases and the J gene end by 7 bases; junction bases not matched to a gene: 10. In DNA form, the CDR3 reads TGTGCCAGCACCCTCAGCGGGGCTGGAGAGCAGTACTTC. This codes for CASTLSGAGEQYF.

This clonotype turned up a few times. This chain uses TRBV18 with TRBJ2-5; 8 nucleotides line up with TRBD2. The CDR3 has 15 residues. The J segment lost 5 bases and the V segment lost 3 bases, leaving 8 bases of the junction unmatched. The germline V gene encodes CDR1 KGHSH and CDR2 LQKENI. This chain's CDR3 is CASSPTTSVGETQYF. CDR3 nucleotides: TGTGCCAGCTCACCCACGACTAGCGTCGGGGAGACCCAGTACTTC.

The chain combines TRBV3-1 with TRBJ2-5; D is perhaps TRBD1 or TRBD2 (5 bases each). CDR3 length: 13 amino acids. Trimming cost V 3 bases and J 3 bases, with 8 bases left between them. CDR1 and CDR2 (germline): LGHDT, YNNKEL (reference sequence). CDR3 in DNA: TGTGCCAGCAGCCACGGGGCAGAAGAGACCCAGTACTTC. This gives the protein CASSHGAEETQYF.

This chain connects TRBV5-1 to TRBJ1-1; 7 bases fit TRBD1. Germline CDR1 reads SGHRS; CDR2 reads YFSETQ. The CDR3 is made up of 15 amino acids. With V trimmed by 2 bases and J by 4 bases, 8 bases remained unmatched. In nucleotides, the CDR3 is TGCGCCAGCAGCTTTCAATTTGACAGGGTCACTGAAGCTTTCTTT. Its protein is CASSFQFDRVTEAFF. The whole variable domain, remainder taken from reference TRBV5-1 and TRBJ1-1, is KAGVTQTPRYLIKTRGQQVTLSCSPISGHRSVSWYQQTPGQGLQFLFEYFSETQRNKGNFPGRFSGRQFSNSRSEMNVSTLELGDSALYLCASSFQFDRVTEAFFGQGTRLTVV.